The present T cell receptor (beta chain) was sequenced within a study of Graves' ophthalmopathy and Graves' hyperthyroidism. This clonotype has more than one count but fewer than ten. For repertoire sequencing, the TCR beta CDR3 regions were amplified from RNA transcripts. The workflow started with a first-round RT-PCR run with HTBI primers and then moved on to a second-round multiplex PCR. One entry per CDR3 protein results from TCRdb running MiXCR on the multiplex PCR reads. The data show roughly 39,000 distinct CDR3 sequences, roughly 50% seen once. With 1 base clipped from V and 1 base from J, the junction kept 2 bases outside the gene matches. This CDR3 spans 15 amino acids. CDR1 MGHRA and CDR2 YSYEKL come from the germline V gene.

This chain uses TRBV4-1 with TRBJ2-7, with 9 bases matching TRBD2. The specimen sequenced was peripheral blood. The source of this sequence is an adult woman with stable Graves' hyperthyroidism. In DNA, the CDR3 is TGCGCCAGCAGCCAAGCCCTAGCGGGATCCTACGAGCAGTACTTC. Protein: CASSQALAGSYEQYF.